Listed below are T cell receptor beta chains from one sample, sequenced in a study of T-cell memory formation after mild COVID-19. TCRdb itself ran the 5' RACE reads through MiXCR, one entry per CDR3 protein. The sample shows 350,000 to 500,000 distinct CDR3 sequences, 20% of them seen only once. The material sequenced was PBMCs or a T cell subset sorted from them (not recorded which). The receptors here all came from an adult woman who had mild COVID-19 (a few samples of this study predate the infection). Cell type and time point are not known. The CDR3 runs from the conserved cysteine through the conserved F or W. A D gene is named only where the DNA matches it firmly. Some rows mark clone size as missing; the rest say once, few, many or name a class of expanded clone.

j_gene: TRBJ1-3
abundance: few
d_gene: .
v_gene: TRBV7-6
CDR3aa: CASKQGTLGGNTIYF
CDR3nt: TGTGCCAGCAAGCAGGGTACATTGGGAGGAAACACCATATATTTT

j_gene: TRBJ2-2
abundance: few
d_gene: TRBD2
v_gene: TRBV24-1
CDR3aa: CATSELSGGANTGELFF
CDR3nt: TGTGCCACCAGTGAGCTTAGCGGGGGGGCGAACACCGGGGAGCTGTTTTTT

j_gene: TRBJ1-2
abundance: .
d_gene: .
v_gene: TRBV12-3/TRBV12-4
CDR3aa: CASSFGSKVRHYGYTF
CDR3nt: TGTGCCAGCAGTTTTGGCAGTAAGGTGCGGCACTATGGCTACACCTTC

j_gene: TRBJ2-3
abundance: few
d_gene: .
v_gene: TRBV12-3/TRBV12-4
CDR3aa: CASSPGTDSTDTQYF
CDR3nt: TGTGCCAGCAGCCCCGGGACGGACAGCACAGATACGCAGTATTTT

j_gene: TRBJ1-6
abundance: few
d_gene: TRBD1
v_gene: TRBV10-3
CDR3aa: CAISESGGQGFSPLHF
CDR3nt: TGTGCCATCAGTGAGTCGGGGGGACAGGGGTTTTCACCCCTCCACTTT

j_gene: TRBJ2-1
abundance: .
d_gene: .
v_gene: TRBV12-3/TRBV12-4
CDR3aa: CASSPGTPNEKFF
CDR3nt: TGTGCCAGCAGTCCCGGGACTCCAAATGAGAAGTTCTTC

j_gene: TRBJ2-4
abundance: .
d_gene: TRBD2
v_gene: TRBV9
CDR3aa: CASSATSGLGIQYF
CDR3nt: TGTGCCAGCAGCGCTACTAGCGGGCTGGGCATTCAGTACTTC

j_gene: TRBJ2-1
abundance: few
d_gene: TRBD2
v_gene: TRBV5-1
CDR3aa: CASSSLAGGSEGQFF
CDR3nt: TGCGCCAGCAGCTCCCTAGCGGGAGGCTCGGAGGGGCAGTTCTTC

j_gene: TRBJ1-4
abundance: few
d_gene: TRBD1
v_gene: TRBV7-3
CDR3aa: CASSPGTAANEKLFF
CDR3nt: TGTGCCAGCAGCCCCGGGACAGCGGCTAATGAAAAACTGTTTTTT

j_gene: TRBJ2-7
abundance: few
d_gene: .
v_gene: TRBV7-9
CDR3aa: CASSNGGGSYEQYF
CDR3nt: TGTGCCAGCAGCAACGGAGGTGGGTCCTACGAGCAGTACTTC

j_gene: TRBJ1-1
abundance: few
d_gene: .
v_gene: TRBV5-1
CDR3aa: CASSWGHMNTEAFF
CDR3nt: TGCGCCAGCAGCTGGGGGCACATGAACACTGAAGCTTTCTTT

j_gene: TRBJ2-7
abundance: few
d_gene: .
v_gene: TRBV5-1
CDR3aa: CASSLPGGRNEQYF
CDR3nt: TGCGCCAGCAGCTTGCCCGGGGGCCGGAACGAGCAGTACTTC

j_gene: TRBJ1-2
abundance: .
d_gene: .
v_gene: TRBV9
CDR3aa: CASSVSTGTPGYTF
CDR3nt: TGTGCCAGCAGCGTATCAACCGGGACACCGGGCTACACCTTC

j_gene: TRBJ2-7
abundance: many
d_gene: .
v_gene: TRBV5-5
CDR3aa: CASSFQGYEQYF
CDR3nt: TGTGCCAGCAGTTTCCAAGGCTACGAGCAGTACTTC

j_gene: TRBJ1-1
abundance: .
d_gene: .
v_gene: TRBV7-2
CDR3aa: CASSLAGGDREAFF
CDR3nt: TGTGCCAGCAGCTTAGCGGGGGGCGACCGGGAAGCTTTCTTT

j_gene: TRBJ1-5
abundance: .
d_gene: .
v_gene: TRBV2
CDR3aa: CASSLDSGQPQHF
CDR3nt: TGTGCCAGCAGTCTAGACTCGGGGCAGCCCCAGCATTTT

j_gene: TRBJ2-3
abundance: few
d_gene: TRBD2
v_gene: TRBV7-3
CDR3aa: CASSQVRSGATDTQYF
CDR3nt: TGTGCCAGCAGCCAAGTGCGTAGCGGGGCCACAGATACGCAGTATTTT

j_gene: TRBJ2-1
abundance: .
d_gene: TRBD2
v_gene: TRBV7-9
CDR3aa: CASSLERDLYNEQFF
CDR3nt: TGTGCCAGCAGCTTAGAGCGGGATCTCTACAATGAGCAGTTCTTC

j_gene: TRBJ2-3
abundance: .
d_gene: .
v_gene: TRBV7-9
CDR3aa: CASTLNQDTQYF
CDR3nt: TGTGCCAGCACCCTTAATCAGGATACGCAGTATTTT

j_gene: TRBJ1-2
abundance: .
d_gene: .
v_gene: TRBV19
CDR3aa: CASSDPWNYGYTF
CDR3nt: TGTGCCAGTAGTGATCCATGGAACTATGGCTACACCTTC

j_gene: TRBJ1-5
abundance: .
d_gene: TRBD1
v_gene: TRBV6-5
CDR3aa: CASSYLRGTGPLGAQHF
CDR3nt: TGTGCCAGCAGTTACTTGAGAGGGACAGGGCCCTTAGGGGCCCAGCATTTT

j_gene: TRBJ2-7
abundance: many
d_gene: TRBD1
v_gene: TRBV18
CDR3aa: CASSPTRTGQGTYEQYF
CDR3nt: TGTGCCAGCTCACCAACACGAACGGGACAGGGAACCTACGAGCAGTACTTC

j_gene: TRBJ1-2
abundance: .
d_gene: .
v_gene: TRBV19
CDR3aa: CASSPGRGYGYTF
CDR3nt: TGTGCCAGTAGTCCCGGACGGGGATATGGCTACACCTTC

j_gene: TRBJ2-3
abundance: .
d_gene: .
v_gene: TRBV3-1
CDR3aa: CASSQVTEGPDTQYF
CDR3nt: TGTGCCAGCAGCCAAGTCACCGAGGGTCCAGATACGCAGTATTTT

j_gene: TRBJ2-1
abundance: .
d_gene: TRBD2
v_gene: TRBV29-1
CDR3aa: CSASGLAGGGSYNEQFF
CDR3nt: TGCAGCGCCTCGGGACTAGCGGGAGGTGGATCCTACAATGAGCAGTTCTTC

j_gene: TRBJ1-2
abundance: .
d_gene: .
v_gene: TRBV6-5
CDR3aa: CASRRTASNYGYTF
CDR3nt: TGTGCCAGCCGCAGGACGGCATCCAACTATGGCTACACCTTC

j_gene: TRBJ2-1
abundance: few
d_gene: TRBD1
v_gene: TRBV24-1
CDR3aa: CATRGTGTYNEQFF
CDR3nt: TGTGCCACCAGAGGGACAGGGACTTACAATGAGCAGTTCTTC

j_gene: TRBJ2-7
abundance: many
d_gene: TRBD2
v_gene: TRBV9
CDR3aa: CASSATPGLAYEQYF
CDR3nt: TGTGCCAGCAGCGCAACACCGGGACTAGCCTACGAGCAGTACTTC

j_gene: TRBJ2-3
abundance: .
d_gene: .
v_gene: TRBV7-3
CDR3aa: CASSLTSGYRTDTQYF
CDR3nt: TGTGCCAGCAGCTTAACGAGCGGTTATCGCACAGATACGCAGTATTTT

j_gene: TRBJ2-1
abundance: few
d_gene: TRBD2
v_gene: TRBV7-7
CDR3aa: CASSYGTSGNNEQFF
CDR3nt: TGTGCTAGCAGCTACGGGACTAGCGGCAACAATGAGCAGTTCTTC

j_gene: TRBJ2-7
abundance: .
d_gene: .
v_gene: TRBV19
CDR3aa: CASSIVAGSNEQYF
CDR3nt: TGTGCCAGTAGTATTGTGGCAGGGTCCAACGAGCAGTACTTC

j_gene: TRBJ2-7
abundance: few
d_gene: .
v_gene: TRBV12-3/TRBV12-4
CDR3aa: CASSPRGGGGEQYF
CDR3nt: TGTGCCAGCAGTCCCCGAGGGGGGGGCGGGGAGCAGTACTTC

j_gene: TRBJ1-5
abundance: .
d_gene: TRBD1
v_gene: TRBV5-1
CDR3aa: CASSRGDSNQPQHF
CDR3nt: TGCGCCAGCAGCCGGGGGGACAGTAATCAGCCCCAGCATTTT

j_gene: TRBJ2-1
abundance: .
d_gene: .
v_gene: TRBV7-2
CDR3aa: CASAFRGGEQFF
CDR3nt: TGTGCCAGCGCCTTTCGAGGGGGTGAGCAGTTCTTC

j_gene: TRBJ2-7
abundance: .
d_gene: .
v_gene: TRBV9
CDR3aa: CASSPSLRSYEQYF
CDR3nt: TGTGCCAGCAGCCCCAGTCTGAGGTCCTACGAGCAGTACTTC

j_gene: TRBJ2-1
abundance: .
d_gene: .
v_gene: TRBV21-1
CDR3aa: CARRLAGVSSSYNEQFF
CDR3nt: TGTGCCCGCAGACTAGCGGGAGTCTCCAGCTCCTACAATGAGCAGTTCTTC

j_gene: TRBJ2-5
abundance: .
d_gene: .
v_gene: TRBV7-2
CDR3aa: CASSLDSAETQYF
CDR3nt: TGTGCCAGCAGCCTGGATAGTGCGGAGACCCAGTACTTC

j_gene: TRBJ1-2
abundance: .
d_gene: .
v_gene: TRBV7-2
CDR3aa: CASSSPVESNYGYTF
CDR3nt: TGTGCCAGCAGCTCGCCTGTGGAGTCCAACTATGGCTACACCTTC

j_gene: TRBJ2-7
abundance: few
d_gene: .
v_gene: TRBV3-1
CDR3aa: CASSPSGEPYEQYF
CDR3nt: TGTGCCAGCAGCCCGTCGGGGGAGCCCTACGAGCAGTACTTC

j_gene: TRBJ1-5
abundance: .
d_gene: TRBD1
v_gene: TRBV12-3/TRBV12-4
CDR3aa: CAISSDPQGQPQHF
CDR3nt: TGTGCCATCAGTTCAGACCCACAGGGGCAGCCCCAGCATTTT

j_gene: TRBJ2-5
abundance: few
d_gene: .
v_gene: TRBV4-1
CDR3aa: CASSQDLKAWITQETQYF
CDR3nt: TGCGCCAGCAGCCAAGATCTAAAGGCGTGGATTACCCAAGAGACCCAGTACTTC

j_gene: TRBJ1-5
abundance: few
d_gene: .
v_gene: TRBV2
CDR3aa: CASVADSNQPQHF
CDR3nt: TGTGCCTCGGTCGCGGATAGCAATCAGCCCCAGCATTTT

j_gene: TRBJ1-1
abundance: few
d_gene: .
v_gene: TRBV5-6
CDR3aa: CASSFMERYTEAFF
CDR3nt: TGTGCCAGCAGCTTTATGGAGAGATACACTGAAGCTTTCTTT

j_gene: TRBJ1-6
abundance: .
d_gene: TRBD1
v_gene: TRBV30
CDR3aa: CAWGTAYNSPLHF
CDR3nt: TGTGCCTGGGGGACAGCCTATAATTCACCCCTCCACTTT